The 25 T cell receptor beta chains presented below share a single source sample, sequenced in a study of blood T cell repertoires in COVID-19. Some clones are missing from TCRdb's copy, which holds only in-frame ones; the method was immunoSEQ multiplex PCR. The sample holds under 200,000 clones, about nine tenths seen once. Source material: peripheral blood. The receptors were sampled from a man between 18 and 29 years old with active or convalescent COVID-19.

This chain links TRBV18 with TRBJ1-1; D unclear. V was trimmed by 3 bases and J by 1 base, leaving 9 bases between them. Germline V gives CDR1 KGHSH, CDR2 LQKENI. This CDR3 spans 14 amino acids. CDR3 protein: CASSPQTRNTEAFF. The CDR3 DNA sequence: TGTGCCAGCTCACCCCAAACAAGGAACACTGAAGCTTTCTTT.

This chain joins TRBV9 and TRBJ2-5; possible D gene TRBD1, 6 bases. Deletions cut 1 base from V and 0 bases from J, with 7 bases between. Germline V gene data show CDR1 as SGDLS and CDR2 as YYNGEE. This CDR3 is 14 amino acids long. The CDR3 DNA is TGTGCCAGCAGCGTAAAGGGGGACCAAGAGACCCAGTACTTC. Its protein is CASSVKGDQETQYF.

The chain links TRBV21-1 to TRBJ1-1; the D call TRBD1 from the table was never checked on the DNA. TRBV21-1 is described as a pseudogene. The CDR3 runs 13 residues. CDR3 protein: CASSTTRNTEAFF. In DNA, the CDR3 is TGTGCCAGCAGCACCACACGTAACACTGAAGCTTTCTTT.

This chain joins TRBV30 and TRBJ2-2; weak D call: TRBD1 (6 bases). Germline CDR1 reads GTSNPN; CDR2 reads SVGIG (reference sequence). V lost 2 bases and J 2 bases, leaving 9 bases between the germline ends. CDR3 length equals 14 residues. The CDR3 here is CAWSPRGNTGELFF. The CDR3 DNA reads TGTGCCTGGAGTCCCAGGGGAAACACCGGGGAGCTGTTTTTT.

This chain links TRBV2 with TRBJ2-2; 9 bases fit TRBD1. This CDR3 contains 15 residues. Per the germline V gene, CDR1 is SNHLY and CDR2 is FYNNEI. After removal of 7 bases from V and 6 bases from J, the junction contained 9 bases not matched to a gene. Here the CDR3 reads CASKNTGGTSGELFF. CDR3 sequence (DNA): TGTGCCAGCAAAAACACAGGGGGCACATCCGGGGAGCTGTTTTTT.

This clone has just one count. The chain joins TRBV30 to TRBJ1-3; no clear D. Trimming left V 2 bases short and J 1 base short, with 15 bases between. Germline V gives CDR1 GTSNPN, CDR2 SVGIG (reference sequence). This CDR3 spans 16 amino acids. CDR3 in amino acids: CAWSPTAALSGNTIYF. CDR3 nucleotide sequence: TGTGCCTGGAGTCCTACAGCGGCTCTGTCTGGAAACACCATATATTTT.

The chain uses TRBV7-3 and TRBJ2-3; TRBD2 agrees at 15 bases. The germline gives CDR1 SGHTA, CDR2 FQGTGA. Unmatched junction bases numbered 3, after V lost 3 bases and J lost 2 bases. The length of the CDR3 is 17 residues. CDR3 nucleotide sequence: TGTGCCAGCAGCTTTGGACTAGCGGGAGGGTTCACAGATACGCAGTATTTT. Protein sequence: CASSFGLAGGFTDTQYF. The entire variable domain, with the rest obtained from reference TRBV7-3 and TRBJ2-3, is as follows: GAGVSQTPSNKVTEKGKYVELRCDPISGHTALYWYRQSLGQGPEFLIYFQGTGAADDSGLPNDRFFAVRPEGSVSTLKIQRTERGDSAVYLCASSFGLAGGFTDTQYFGPGTRLTVL.

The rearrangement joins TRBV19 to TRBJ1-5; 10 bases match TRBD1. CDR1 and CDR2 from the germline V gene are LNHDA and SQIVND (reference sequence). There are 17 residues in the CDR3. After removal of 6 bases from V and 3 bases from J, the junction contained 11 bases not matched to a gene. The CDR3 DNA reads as TGTGCCAGTAGGGGACAGGGGCCCTTGGGGTTCAATCAGCCCCAGCATTTT. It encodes CASRGQGPLGFNQPQHF.

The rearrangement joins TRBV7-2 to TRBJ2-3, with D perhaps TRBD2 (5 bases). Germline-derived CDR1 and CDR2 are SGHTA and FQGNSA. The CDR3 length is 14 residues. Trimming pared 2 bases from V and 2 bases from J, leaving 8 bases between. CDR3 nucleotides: TGTGCCAGCAGCTTACGGGGTGCCACAGATACGCAGTATTTT. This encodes CASSLRGATDTQYF. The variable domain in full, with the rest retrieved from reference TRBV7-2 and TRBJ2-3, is GAGVSQSPSNKVTEKGKDVELRCDPISGHTALYWYRQSLGQGLEFLIYFQGNSAPDKSGLPSDRFSAERTGGSVSTLTIQRTQQEDSAVYLCASSLRGATDTQYFGPGTRLTVL.

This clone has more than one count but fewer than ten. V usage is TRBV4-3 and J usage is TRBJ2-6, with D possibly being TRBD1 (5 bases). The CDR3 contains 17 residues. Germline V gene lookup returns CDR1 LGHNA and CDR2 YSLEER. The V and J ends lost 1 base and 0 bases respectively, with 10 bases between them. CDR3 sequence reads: CASSQVGTGSGANVLTF. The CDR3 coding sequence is TGCGCCAGCAGCCAAGTAGGAACAGGCTCTGGGGCCAACGTCCTGACTTTC.

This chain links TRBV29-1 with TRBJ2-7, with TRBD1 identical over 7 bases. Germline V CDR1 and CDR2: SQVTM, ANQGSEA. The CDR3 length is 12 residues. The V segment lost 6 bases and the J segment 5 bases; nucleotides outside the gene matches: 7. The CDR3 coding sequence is TGCAGCGTCGCACGACAGGGAAACGAGCAGTACTTC. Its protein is CSVARQGNEQYF.

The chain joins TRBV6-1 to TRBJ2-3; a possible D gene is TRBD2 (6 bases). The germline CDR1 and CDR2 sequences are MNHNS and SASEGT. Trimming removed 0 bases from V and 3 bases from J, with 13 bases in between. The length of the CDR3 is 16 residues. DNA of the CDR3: TGTGCCAGCAGTGAAGCAGCCGGGAGCGTGACAGATACGCAGTATTTT. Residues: CASSEAAGSVTDTQYF.

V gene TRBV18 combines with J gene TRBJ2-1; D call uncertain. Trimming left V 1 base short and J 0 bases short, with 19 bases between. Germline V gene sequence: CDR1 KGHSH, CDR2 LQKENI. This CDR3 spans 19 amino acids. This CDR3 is CASSPLAGPYLSSYNEQFF. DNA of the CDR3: TGTGCCAGCTCACCACTGGCAGGCCCTTATTTGAGCTCCTACAATGAGCAGTTCTTC.

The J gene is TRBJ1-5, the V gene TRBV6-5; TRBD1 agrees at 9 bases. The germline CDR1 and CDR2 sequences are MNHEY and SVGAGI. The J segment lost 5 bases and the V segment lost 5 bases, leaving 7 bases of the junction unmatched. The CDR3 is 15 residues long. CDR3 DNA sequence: TGTGCCAGCAGTCCCGACAGGGGGTATGATCAGCCCCAGCATTTT. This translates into CASSPDRGYDQPQHF.

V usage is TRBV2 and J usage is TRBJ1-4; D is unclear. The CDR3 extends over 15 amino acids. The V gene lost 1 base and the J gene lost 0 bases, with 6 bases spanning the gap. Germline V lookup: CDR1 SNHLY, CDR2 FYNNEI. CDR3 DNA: TGTGCCAGCAGTGAAGATCTAGCAACTAATGAAAAACTGTTTTTT. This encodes CASSEDLATNEKLFF.

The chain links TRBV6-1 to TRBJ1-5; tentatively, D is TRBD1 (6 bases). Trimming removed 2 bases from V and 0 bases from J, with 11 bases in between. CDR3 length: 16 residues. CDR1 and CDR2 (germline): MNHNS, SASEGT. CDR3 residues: CASSERDIYSNQPQHF. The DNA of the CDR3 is TGTGCCAGCAGTGAACGGGACATCTATAGCAATCAGCCCCAGCATTTT.

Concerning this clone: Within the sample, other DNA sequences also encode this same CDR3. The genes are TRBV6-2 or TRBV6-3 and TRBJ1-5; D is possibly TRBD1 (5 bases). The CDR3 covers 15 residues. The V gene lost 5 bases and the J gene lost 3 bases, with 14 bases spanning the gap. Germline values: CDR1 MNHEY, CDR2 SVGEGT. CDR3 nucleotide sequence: TGTGCCAGCAGTCTTTCCGGGGGGGTCAATCAGCCCCAGCATTTT. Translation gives CASSLSGGVNQPQHF.

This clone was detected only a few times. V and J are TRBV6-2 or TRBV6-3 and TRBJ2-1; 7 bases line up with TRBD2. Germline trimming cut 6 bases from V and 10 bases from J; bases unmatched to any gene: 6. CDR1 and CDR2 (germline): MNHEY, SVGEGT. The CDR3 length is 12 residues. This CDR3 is CASSLPGLEQFF. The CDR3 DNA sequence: TGTGCCAGCAGCCTACCGGGACTAGAGCAGTTCTTC.

This chain's CDR3 is CSTRDRDWADTQYF. CDR3 nucleotides: TGCAGCACCCGGGACAGGGACTGGGCAGATACGCAGTATTTT. The chain links TRBV29-1 to TRBJ2-3; 9 bases match TRBD1. The CDR3 is 14 amino acids. CDR1 is SQVTM and CDR2 is ANQGSEA in the germline V gene. V was pared by 8 bases and J by 4 bases, with 10 bases of the junction left unmatched.

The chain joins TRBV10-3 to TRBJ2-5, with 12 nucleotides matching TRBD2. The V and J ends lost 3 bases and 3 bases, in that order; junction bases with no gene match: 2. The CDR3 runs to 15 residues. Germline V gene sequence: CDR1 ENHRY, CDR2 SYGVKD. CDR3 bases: TGTGCCATCAGTGATCCTAGCGGGAGGGAAGAGACCCAGTACTTC. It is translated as CAISDPSGREETQYF.

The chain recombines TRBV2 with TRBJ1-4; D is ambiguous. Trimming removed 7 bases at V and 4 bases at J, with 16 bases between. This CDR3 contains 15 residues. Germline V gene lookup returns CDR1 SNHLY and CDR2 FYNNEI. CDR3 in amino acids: CASKARVVVNEKLFF. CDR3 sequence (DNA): TGTGCCAGCAAAGCTCGGGTGGTGGTTAATGAAAAACTGTTTTTT.

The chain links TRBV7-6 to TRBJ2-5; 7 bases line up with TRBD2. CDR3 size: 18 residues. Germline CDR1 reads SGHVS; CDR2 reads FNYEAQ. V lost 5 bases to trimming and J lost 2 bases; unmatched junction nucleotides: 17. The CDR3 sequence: CASSLSLAVLRSQETQYF. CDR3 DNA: TGTGCCAGCAGCCTTTCCCTAGCGGTGCTACGTTCACAAGAGACCCAGTACTTC.

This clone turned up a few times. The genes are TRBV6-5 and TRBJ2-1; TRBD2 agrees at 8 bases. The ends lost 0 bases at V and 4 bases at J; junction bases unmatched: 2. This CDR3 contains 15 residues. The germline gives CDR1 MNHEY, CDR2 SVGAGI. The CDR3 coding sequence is TGTGCCAGCAGTTACTCCCGGGGGGGATACAATGAGCAGTTCTTC. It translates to CASSYSRGGYNEQFF.

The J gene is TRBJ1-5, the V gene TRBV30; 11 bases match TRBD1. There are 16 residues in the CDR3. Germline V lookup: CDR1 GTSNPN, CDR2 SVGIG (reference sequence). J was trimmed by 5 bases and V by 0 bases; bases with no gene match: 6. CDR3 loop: CAWSVPRTGGYQPQHF. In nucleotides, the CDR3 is TGTGCCTGGAGTGTACCTAGGACAGGGGGCTATCAGCCCCAGCATTTT.

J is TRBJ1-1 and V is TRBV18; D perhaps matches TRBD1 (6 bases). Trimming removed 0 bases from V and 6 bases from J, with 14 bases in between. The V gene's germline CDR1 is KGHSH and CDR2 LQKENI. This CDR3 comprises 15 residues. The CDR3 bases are TGTGCCAGCTCACCACCACTACAGGGCAAGGCTGAAGCTTTCTTT. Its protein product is CASSPPLQGKAEAFF.